The subject of this entry is one T cell receptor (beta chain). No antigen is known for it. This sample stems from a study of CD8+ T cells in alopecia areata. It was cDNA, reverse transcribed from extracted RNA, that served as the sequencing template. The assay was immunoSEQ multiplex PCR, and TCRdb's table has in-frame clones only and misses some. The sample includes 200,000 or so clones, approximately 61% of them seen just once. The germline V gene encodes CDR1 SNHLY and CDR2 FYNNEI. V was trimmed by 8 bases and J by 8 bases, leaving 16 bases between them. The CDR3 covers 14 residues. Study-wide points: Normal scalp showed lower clonality than lesional scalp, especially alopecia totalis/universalis.

The input for sequencing was CD4+ T cells sorted from blood, taken at week 0. This sequence joins TRBV2 and TRBJ1-6; D might be TRBD1 (5 bases). The sequence was obtained from a human donor with alopecia areata. CDR3 nucleotide sequence: TGTGCCAGCGGAACCCGGGGCCTTTATTCACCCCTCCACTTT. Translation gives CASGTRGLYSPLHF.